This T cell receptor (beta chain) is from a study of human T cells and chemical hapten exposure. Germline loops: CDR1 ENHRY, CDR2 SYGVKD. The CDR3 has 15 amino acids. V dropped 3 bases and J dropped 5; count of bases not matched to a gene: 8. Individual cDNA molecules received unique molecular identifiers in the library. Authors' methods: TCRs per sample had a median of approximately 98,000 and ranged from roughly 20,000 to 690,600. TCRdb ran MiXCR on the RACE reads and lists one entry per CDR3 protein. It is TCRdb's table, rather than the study itself, that gives the V and J calls and clone size. The profile shows roughly 200,000 distinct CDR3 sequences, around a quarter of them singletons. Study-wide results and limits: Significantly more large CDR3 similarity clusters were formed by expanded TCRs than by controls. Correlating positively with patch test score were the PT1 expanded TCR counts.

This clonotype was seen many times. Its antigen is undetermined. As to time point: patch test 3, about 24 weeks after DPC sensitization. The treatment denotes: therapeutic diphenylcyclopropenone sensitization with weekly scalp DPC. This chain connects TRBV10-3 to TRBJ2-3; 7 bases align to TRBD1. This specimen was whole blood, taken in connection with sensitization to the hapten diphenylcyclopropenone (DPC). The TCR sequence derives from a woman between 40 and 50 years old with alopecia areata. Some clones in this sample may be carry-over from other donors' samples. This CDR3 reads CAISERGQSLDTQYF. The CDR3, as DNA: TGTGCCATCAGTGAAAGGGGACAGTCGTTAGATACGCAGTATTTT.